Following are 22 T cell receptor beta chains from one sample sequenced in a study of T cell responses to AZD1222 COVID-19 vaccine. The table came from immunoSEQ multiplex PCR; TCRdb's copy has only in-frame clones and leaves some out. This table has about 97,000 clones, 70% to 90% appearing once. Sequencing was performed on peripheral blood, taken on day 0 of AZD1222 vaccination. The receptors come from an adult in good health.

This sequence joins TRBV11-3 and TRBJ2-1; 8 bases map to TRBD1. The CDR3 covers 12 residues. Per the germline V gene, CDR1 is SGHNT and CDR2 is YENEEA. V gave up 1 base and J gave up 12 bases; unmatched junction bases: 2. The CDR3 protein is CASSLAGTGQFF. The CDR3 bases are TGTGCCAGCAGCTTAGCCGGGACAGGGCAGTTCTTC.

The V gene is TRBV7-8, the J gene TRBJ1-5; no clear D gene. Trimming left V 3 bases short and J 6 bases short, with 9 bases between. CDR3 length: 13 amino acids. The germline gives CDR1 SGHVS, CDR2 FQNEAQ. For the CDR3, the DNA is TGTGCCAGCAGCTTTAGCGGGAGTCAGCCCCAGCATTTT. The encoded protein is CASSFSGSQPQHF.

This sequence joins TRBV10-3 and TRBJ2-2, with D maybe TRBD2 (6 bases). Per germline, CDR1 ENHRY and CDR2 SYGVKD. The CDR3 runs 15 residues. V was pared by 6 bases and J by 3 bases, with 14 bases between. The CDR3 reads CAIRPGRGYTGELFF. DNA for the CDR3: TGTGCCATCAGACCGGGCCGGGGGTACACCGGGGAGCTGTTTTTT.

CDR3 in amino acids: CASSYIGTGTDTQYF. In DNA, the CDR3 is TGTGCCAGCAGTTACATCGGGACAGGCACAGATACGCAGTATTTT. This chain uses TRBV6-5 with TRBJ2-3, with 7 positions matching TRBD1. Germline V CDR1 and CDR2: MNHEY, SVGAGI. The V and J ends lost 2 bases and 1 base, in that order; junction bases with no gene match: 3. CDR3 length equals 15 residues.

The gene calls are TRBV5-1 and TRBJ2-7; 7 bases align to TRBD2. This CDR3 has 15 amino acids. After removal of 4 bases from V and 0 bases from J, the junction contained 7 bases not matched to a gene. CDR1 is SGHRS and CDR2 is YFSETQ in the germline V gene. The CDR3 loop is CASSPSGGSSYEQYF. The CDR3 nucleotides read TGCGCCAGCAGCCCCTCGGGGGGTTCCTCCTACGAGCAGTACTTC.

The CDR3: CASSLTGGGQPQHF. In nucleotides, the CDR3 is TGCGCCAGCAGCTTGACAGGGGGCGGGCAGCCCCAGCATTTT. This chain joins TRBV5-1 and TRBJ1-5; the match to TRBD1 covers 9 bases. The V gene's germline CDR1 is SGHRS and CDR2 YFSETQ. CDR3 length: 14 residues. The J segment lost 7 bases and the V segment lost 1 base, leaving 3 bases of the junction unmatched.

The chain uses TRBV19 and TRBJ1-4; D gene uncertain. V shed 5 bases and J shed 0 bases, with 4 bases lying between them. The CDR3 spans 13 residues. Germline V gene sequence: CDR1 LNHDA, CDR2 SQIVND (reference sequence). CDR3 coding DNA: TGTGCCAGTAGTCGGACAACTAATGAAAAACTGTTTTTT. Translated: CASSRTTNEKLFF.

This clone was counted a single time. The CDR3 DNA reads as TGCAGCGTTGATACTAGCTGGGATGAGCAGTTCTTC. Protein product: CSVDTSWDEQFF. The chain uses TRBV29-1 and TRBJ2-1; possible D gene TRBD2, 6 bases. Germline-derived CDR1 and CDR2 are SQVTM and ANQGSEA. This CDR3 spans 12 amino acids. The V and J ends lost 3 bases and 8 bases respectively, with 11 bases between them.

The V and J genes are TRBV5-1 and TRBJ2-5; 15 bases align to TRBD2. The CDR3 spans 19 residues. Germline V gene data show CDR1 as SGHRS and CDR2 as YFSETQ. The V and J ends lost 3 bases and 0 bases, in that order; junction bases with no gene match: 9. CDR3 sequence: CASSYGLAGGKMYQETQYF. CDR3 DNA sequence: TGCGCCAGCAGCTACGGACTAGCGGGGGGGAAGATGTACCAAGAGACCCAGTACTTC. Complete variable domain (other parts from reference TRBV5-1 and TRBJ2-5): KAGVTQTPRYLIKTRGQQVTLSCSPISGHRSVSWYQQTPGQGLQFLFEYFSETQRNKGNFPGRFSGRQFSNSRSEMNVSTLELGDSALYLCASSYGLAGGKMYQETQYFGPGTRLLVL.

The chain is built from TRBV5-1 and TRBJ1-1; D remains ambiguous. The CDR3 covers 15 residues. Trimming took off 2 bases at V and 5 bases at J, with 16 bases between the two ends. CDR1 SGHRS and CDR2 YFSETQ come from the germline V gene. CDR3 in amino acids: CASSLTSSLGTEAFF. The DNA for the CDR3 is TGCGCCAGCAGCTTAACCAGCTCTCTAGGTACTGAAGCTTTCTTT.

The chain links TRBV7-2 to TRBJ2-2, with D tentatively TRBD2 (5 bases). The CDR3 sequence is 15 residues long. Trimming shortened V by 5 bases and J by 6 bases, and 16 bases separated the two germline ends. Germline CDR1 reads SGHTA; CDR2 reads FQGNSA. For the CDR3, the DNA is TGTGCCAGCAGCCCAGCGGCCTCTTCCCCCGGGGAGCTGTTTTTT. Its protein is CASSPAASSPGELFF.

The V and J genes are TRBV5-1 and TRBJ2-4; D ambiguous. Germline V lookup: CDR1 SGHRS, CDR2 YFSETQ. Deletions cut 4 bases from V and 8 bases from J, with 13 bases between. This CDR3 spans 13 amino acids. The CDR3 sequence: CASSPRASHIQYF. The CDR3 nucleotides are TGCGCCAGCAGCCCCCGGGCCTCCCACATTCAGTACTTC.

The CDR3 reads CAWSTTETDTQYF. The CDR3 nucleotides are TGTGCCTGGAGTACGACAGAAACAGATACGCAGTATTTT. The V and J genes are TRBV30 and TRBJ2-3; D is possibly TRBD1 (5 bases). CDR1 and CDR2 from the germline V gene are GTSNPN and SVGIG (reference sequence). CDR3 length: 13 amino acids. Trimming shortened V by 2 bases and J by 3 bases, and 9 bases separated the two germline ends.

The chain has TRBV2 and TRBJ1-1; 10 nucleotides agree with TRBD1. Germline trimming cut 6 bases from V and 3 bases from J; bases unmatched to any gene: 16. The length of the CDR3 is 18 residues. Germline loops: CDR1 SNHLY, CDR2 FYNNEI. CDR3 DNA sequence: TGTGCCAGCAGACGGGACAGGGGAGGTTTCAAGAGGGACACTGAAGCTTTCTTT. Protein product: CASRRDRGGFKRDTEAFF.

This chain joins TRBV27 and TRBJ2-7; 8 bases fit TRBD1. CDR1 MNHEY and CDR2 SMNVEV come from the germline V gene (reference sequence). V trimming: 3 bases; J trimming: 0 bases; junction bases outside the gene matches: 1. The CDR3 runs to 14 residues. In nucleotides, the CDR3 is TGTGCCAGCAGTTTTCAGGGGGCCTCCTACGAGCAGTACTTC. Its translation is CASSFQGASYEQYF.

This clone was recorded only once. The V gene is TRBV7-3, the J gene TRBJ2-3, with 10 nucleotides matching TRBD1. CDR1 is SGHTA, CDR2 FQGTGA, per germline. The CDR3 extends over 17 amino acids. The J segment lost 5 bases and the V segment lost 3 bases, leaving 11 bases of the junction unmatched. CDR3 amino acids: CASSLRDRGFGEDTQYF. The CDR3, as DNA: TGTGCCAGCAGCTTGCGGGACAGGGGATTTGGGGAAGATACGCAGTATTTT.

The chain combines TRBV16 with TRBJ1-2, with TRBD1 identical over 8 bases. CDR1 KGHSY and CDR2 FQNENV come from the germline V gene. This CDR3 is built from 20 residues. V dropped 0 bases and J dropped 6; count of bases not matched to a gene: 21. For the CDR3, the DNA is TGTGCCAGCAGCCAATCGATACCTCGGACAGGGCTTGCGATGGGGGATGGCTACACCTTC. It codes for CASSQSIPRTGLAMGDGYTF.

The rearrangement links TRBV18 to TRBJ2-1; D is possibly TRBD1 or TRBD2 (5 bases each). The CDR3 contains 16 residues. V dropped 6 bases and J dropped 4 bases, with 19 bases sitting between them. The germline V gene has CDR1 KGHSH and CDR2 LQKENI. The CDR3 nucleotides are TGTGCCAGCTCCCGGGGCCCGGGACGGATATACAATGAGCAGTTCTTC. The encoded protein is CASSRGPGRIYNEQFF.

The chain links TRBV30 to TRBJ1-2, with D maybe TRBD1 (6 bases). CDR1 GTSNPN and CDR2 SVGIG come from the germline V gene (reference sequence). V was pared by 2 bases and J by 4 bases, with 11 bases between. The length of the CDR3 is 13 residues. CDR3 sequence: CAWSPGQIYGYTF. In DNA form, the CDR3 reads TGTGCCTGGAGTCCCGGACAGATCTATGGCTACACCTTC.

The V and J genes are TRBV12-5 and TRBJ2-3; D not certain. The ends were cut back, 6 bases at V and 0 bases at J, with 7 bases in the middle. This CDR3 comprises 13 residues. Germline loops: CDR1 LGHNT, CDR2 FRNRAP. The CDR3, as DNA: TGTGCTAGTGGGCTGACTAGCACAGATACGCAGTATTTT. This sequence encodes CASGLTSTDTQYF. Supplemented by reference TRBV12-5 and TRBJ2-3, the full variable domain reads DARVTQTPRHKVTEMGQEVTMRCQPILGHNTVFWYRQTMMQGLELLAYFRNRAPLDDSGMPKDRFSAEMPDATLATLKIQPSEPRDSAVYFCASGLTSTDTQYFGPGTRLTVL.

The CDR3 nucleotides read TGCGCCAGCAGCTTGGAAAGGGGCCCCTACGAGCAGTACTTC. It translates to CASSLERGPYEQYF. V gene TRBV5-1 combines with J gene TRBJ2-7, with D possibly matching TRBD1 (5 bases). Germline V gives CDR1 SGHRS, CDR2 YFSETQ. CDR3 length: 14 residues. The V gene lost 0 bases and the J gene lost 2 bases, with 9 bases spanning the gap.

This chain joins TRBV7-9 and TRBJ2-1; TRBD2 matches 11 bases. CDR3 length: 16 residues. Germline assignment: CDR1 SEHNR and CDR2 FQNEAQ (reference sequence). J lost 8 bases, V lost 8 bases, and 14 bases had no gene match. CDR3 DNA: TGTGCCAGCGCTAGCGGGGGGCCCGAACAATTCGATGAGCAGTTCTTC. Translation gives CASASGGPEQFDEQFF.